This is a list of T cell receptor beta chains from one sample in a study of cytomegalovirus exposure and HLA in healthy donors. TCRdb's copy holds only in-frame clones and misses some; the assay was immunoSEQ multiplex PCR. The sample consists of about 150,000 clones, about two thirds of them appearing once. Material for sequencing was PBMCs. The receptors were gathered from a woman under 30 in good health and CMV-seronegative. CDR3s include the opening cysteine and the closing phenylalanine or tryptophan. Fields, in order: J gene, clone size, V gene, D gene, CDR3 length, CDR3 protein, CDR3 DNA. The D gene is left open where the match is weak. Clone size is shown for a subset of rows, as once, few, many or a class of expanded clone.

TRBJ2-5 | - | TRBV7-2 | - | 15 | CASSLAQRIGETQYF | TGTGCCAGCAGCTTAGCTCAGAGGATCGGAGAGACCCAGTACTTC
TRBJ1-2 | - | TRBV28 | TRBD1 | 16 | CASSFRNTRGQGGYTF | TGTGCCAGCAGTTTCCGCAACACCAGGGGGCAGGGTGGCTACACCTTC
TRBJ2-2 | - | TRBV7-2 | TRBD2 | 14 | CASSSSGRVGELFF | TGTGCCAGCAGCTCTAGCGGGAGGGTCGGGGAGCTGTTTTTT
TRBJ2-1 | - | TRBV5-1 | TRBD2 | 18 | CASSLSRTSGRASNEQFF | TGCGCCAGCAGCTTGTCCCGGACTAGCGGGAGGGCCTCGAATGAGCAGTTCTTC
TRBJ2-2 | - | TRBV7-2 | TRBD1 | 16 | CASSSHPDRSYGELFF | TGTGCCAGCAGCTCCCACCCGGACAGGAGTTACGGGGAGCTGTTTTTT
TRBJ2-3 | few | TRBV5-1 | TRBD2 | 18 | CASSPGAPSGGSSDTQYF | TGCGCCAGCAGCCCGGGGGCCCCTAGCGGGGGGTCTTCAGATACGCAGTATTTT
TRBJ2-7 | - | TRBV4-3 | - | 16 | CASSQRRTASSYEQYF | TGCGCCAGCAGCCAACGTAGGACAGCAAGTTCCTACGAGCAGTACTTC
TRBJ2-4 | - | TRBV18 | - | 13 | CASSPPPGDIQYF | TGTGCCAGCTCACCACCTCCGGGGGACATTCAGTACTTC
TRBJ1-4 | - | TRBV6-6 | - | 14 | CASSYGGTNEKLFF | TGTGCCAGCAGTTACGGGGGGACTAATGAAAAACTGTTTTTT
TRBJ2-1 | - | TRBV29-1 | TRBD2 | 14 | CSVEASGSVNEQFF | TGCAGCGTTGAGGCTAGCGGGAGTGTTAATGAGCAGTTCTTC
TRBJ1-5 | - | TRBV10-3 | - | 13 | CAISESQFQPQHF | TGTGCCATCAGTGAGTCCCAGTTTCAGCCCCAGCATTTT
TRBJ1-4 | - | TRBV6-5 | - | 15 | CASSYSGHHNEKLFF | TGTGCCAGCAGTTATTCGGGACACCATAATGAAAAACTGTTTTTT
TRBJ1-4 | - | TRBV6-5 | - | 15 | CASSRGGGTNEKLFF | TGTGCCAGCAGTCGCGGCGGGGGGACTAATGAAAAACTGTTTTTT
TRBJ1-2 | few | TRBV28 | - | 12 | CASSKTVYGYTF | TGTGCCAGCAGTAAAACAGTCTATGGCTACACCTTC
TRBJ1-2 | - | TRBV2 | - | 14 | CASSPRTNNYGYTF | TGTGCCAGCAGTCCCCGGACAAACAACTATGGCTACACCTTC
TRBJ1-1 | - | TRBV5-1 | TRBD1 | 15 | CASSPRGQGATEAFF | TGCGCCAGCAGCCCCAGGGGACAGGGGGCAACTGAAGCTTTCTTT
TRBJ1-2 | - | TRBV19 | TRBD1 | 17 | CASSPVPPGQDNYGYTF | TGTGCCAGTAGTCCGGTACCTCCGGGACAGGATAACTATGGCTACACCTTC
TRBJ1-2 | - | TRBV27 | - | 14 | CASSYTEGGGGYTF | TGTGCCAGCAGTTATACGGAGGGGGGGGGTGGCTACACCTTC
TRBJ1-2 | - | TRBV30 | TRBD1 | 11 | CAWGTGVGYTF | TGTGCCTGGGGGACAGGGGTTGGCTACACCTTC
TRBJ1-2 | - | TRBV19 | - | 14 | CASSIGKGPYGYTF | TGTGCCAGTAGTATAGGGAAGGGGCCCTATGGCTACACCTTC
TRBJ2-1 | - | TRBV19 | TRBD2 | 16 | CASSMVLAGIYNEQFF | TGTGCCAGTAGTATGGTACTAGCGGGGATCTACAATGAGCAGTTCTTC
TRBJ2-5 | - | TRBV6-5 | TRBD1 | 13 | CASSPDREETQYF | TGTGCCAGCAGCCCAGACAGGGAAGAGACCCAGTACTTC
TRBJ1-5 | - | TRBV5-1 | - | 14 | CASSETGGHQPQHF | TGCGCCAGCAGCGAGACAGGCGGGCATCAGCCCCAGCATTTT
TRBJ1-1 | - | TRBV27 | - | 14 | CASRTLGPGTEAFF | TGTGCCAGCAGAACTTTGGGGCCCGGCACTGAAGCTTTCTTT
TRBJ1-1 | - | TRBV6-5 | - | 14 | CASSRPGGNTEAFF | TGTGCCAGCAGTCGCCCGGGGGGGAACACTGAAGCTTTCTTT
TRBJ1-2 | - | TRBV6-5 | TRBD1 | 15 | CASITGTGGLYGYTF | TGTGCCAGCATCACCGGGACAGGGGGCCTCTATGGCTACACCTTC
TRBJ1-5 | - | TRBV7-9 | TRBD1 | 15 | CASSSGQGGIQPQHF | TGTGCCAGCAGTTCTGGACAGGGGGGTATTCAGCCCCAGCATTTT
TRBJ1-1 | - | TRBV10-3 | - | 13 | CAIREGGSTEAFF | TGTGCCATCAGGGAGGGAGGGAGCACTGAAGCTTTCTTT
TRBJ1-3 | few | TRBV9 | - | 12 | CASSSGGNTIYF | TGTGCCAGCAGCTCGGGTGGAAACACCATATATTTT
TRBJ2-1 | few | TRBV19 | TRBD1 | 14 | CASGGQRLYNEQFF | TGTGCCAGTGGGGGACAGCGCCTTTACAATGAGCAGTTCTTC
TRBJ2-3 | - | TRBV27 | TRBD1 | 14 | CASRRSGGGDTQYF | TGTGCCAGCAGGAGATCAGGGGGTGGAGATACGCAGTATTTT
TRBJ1-2 | - | TRBV19 | - | 14 | CASSIDFQGGGYTF | TGTGCCAGTAGTATAGATTTCCAGGGTGGCGGCTACACCTTC
TRBJ2-5 | - | TRBV5-1 | - | 12 | CASSLVPGTQYF | TGCGCCAGCAGCTTGGTCCCCGGGACCCAGTACTTC
TRBJ2-1 | medium-sized | TRBV10-3 | - | 16 | CAISESMAGSYNEQFF | TGTGCCATCAGTGAGTCGATGGCGGGTTCCTACAATGAGCAGTTCTTC
TRBJ1-2 | - | TRBV28 | - | 12 | CATTDRNYAYTF | TGTGCCACCACGGACAGAAACTATGCCTACACCTTC
TRBJ2-2 | few | TRBV11-2 | TRBD2 | 16 | CASSPLAAKNTGELFF | TGTGCCAGCAGCCCGCTAGCGGCCAAGAACACCGGGGAGCTGTTTTTT
TRBJ2-1 | - | TRBV12-5 | - | 13 | CASGFSGDNEQFF | TGTGCTAGTGGTTTTTCAGGGGATAATGAGCAGTTCTTC
TRBJ2-2 | - | TRBV5-6 | - | 15 | CASSNLLITTGELFF | TGTGCCAGCAGCAACTTACTTATCACCACCGGGGAGCTGTTTTTT
TRBJ1-2 | - | TRBV6-5 | TRBD1 | 15 | CASSSLGQPIRGYTF | TGTGCCAGCAGTTCCCTGGGACAGCCCATTAGGGGCTACACCTTC
TRBJ1-1 | few | TRBV11-3 | - | 15 | CASSGPMGAVSEAFF | TGTGCCAGCAGCGGGCCCATGGGGGCGGTCTCTGAAGCTTTCTTT
TRBJ1-5 | - | TRBV6-1 | - | 16 | CASSEGTTGFNQPQHF | TGTGCCAGCAGTGAAGGGACTACTGGGTTCAATCAGCCCCAGCATTTT
TRBJ2-3 | - | TRBV18 | - | 13 | CASSLISTDTQYF | TGTGCCAGCTCACTTATAAGCACAGATACGCAGTATTTT
TRBJ1-1 | - | TRBV6-5 | - | 14 | CASSPYKLNTEAFF | TGTGCCAGCAGTCCTTACAAGTTAAACACTGAAGCTTTCTTT
TRBJ2-5 | - | TRBV30 | - | 14 | CAWSGREGSETQYF | TGTGCCTGGAGTGGGCGTGAGGGATCAGAGACCCAGTACTTC
TRBJ1-2 | - | TRBV19 | TRBD1 | 13 | CASSPGTDYGYTF | TGTGCCAGTAGTCCTGGGACAGACTATGGCTACACTTTC
TRBJ2-2 | once | TRBV27 | TRBD2 | 18 | CASSKGRSLAGLGGELFF | TGTGCCAGCAGTAAAGGGCGATCACTAGCGGGATTAGGCGGGGAGCTGTTTTTT
TRBJ2-3 | - | TRBV27 | TRBD1 | 15 | CASSSRDRAADTQYF | TGTGCCAGCAGTTCCCGGGACAGGGCGGCAGATACGCAGTATTTT